These 26 T cell receptor beta chains were sequenced from one sample in a study of blood T cell repertoires in COVID-19. Libraries were prepared by immunoSEQ multiplex PCR; TCRdb keeps only in-frame clonotypes and omits some of them. The sample shows a few hundred thousand clones, approximately 88% of them seen only once. Sequencing was done on a sample of peripheral blood. The receptor set was obtained from a woman under 40 who had recovered from COVID-19.

The rearrangement uses TRBV10-3 and TRBJ2-2; tentative D call: TRBD1 (6 bases). V was clipped by 6 bases and J by 6 bases, with 11 bases between them. CDR1 and CDR2 from the germline V gene are ENHRY and SYGVKD. This CDR3 spans 13 amino acids. The CDR3: CAISAGVPGELFF. The CDR3 bases are TGTGCCATCAGCGCAGGGGTCCCCGGGGAGCTGTTTTTT.

This clone turned up a few times. J is TRBJ2-2 and V is TRBV7-2; no clear D gene. Germline V lookup: CDR1 SGHTA, CDR2 FQGNSA. V shed 5 bases and J shed 1 base, with 11 bases lying between them. This CDR3 has 15 amino acids. CDR3 DNA: TGTGCCAGCAGCCCCCAGGCGCAGAACACCGGGGAGCTGTTTTTT. It yields the protein CASSPQAQNTGELFF.

The rearrangement joins TRBV7-8 to TRBJ1-2; D may be TRBD1 (6 bases). Per germline, CDR1 SGHVS and CDR2 FQNEAQ. The CDR3 is 14 residues long. The ends were cut back, 4 bases at V and 9 bases at J, with 18 bases in the middle. CDR3 sequence: CASSYIIGGSRYTF. DNA of the CDR3: TGTGCCAGCAGCTACATAATAGGGGGTTCCCGCTACACCTTC.

This chain joins TRBV5-1 and TRBJ2-6, with 7 bases lining up with TRBD1. The germline V gene has CDR1 SGHRS and CDR2 YFSETQ. V shed 4 bases and J 0 bases; nucleotides not matched to a gene: 13. CDR3 length: 19 amino acids. The CDR3 region is CASSGIPGQTSSGANVLTF. CDR3 nucleotide sequence: TGCGCCAGCAGCGGAATTCCGGGACAGACCAGCTCTGGGGCCAACGTCCTGACTTTC.

This chain links TRBV10-3 with TRBJ1-3, with D perhaps matching TRBD1 (5 bases). The CDR3 runs 12 residues. Germline V gene data show CDR1 as ENHRY and CDR2 as SYGVKD. V was cut by 10 bases and J by 13 bases, with 20 bases left in between. The CDR3 loop reads CATRQPLETIYF. The CDR3 nucleotides are TGTGCCACCCGACAGCCTCTGGAAACAATATATTTT.

This clone has a single count. The chain links TRBV10-3 to TRBJ2-2; no clear D. This CDR3 is built from 16 residues. Trimming shortened V by 0 bases and J by 1 base, and 9 bases separated the two germline ends. Germline CDR1 reads ENHRY; CDR2 reads SYGVKD. This CDR3 is CAISESAQENTGELFF. The DNA for the CDR3 is TGTGCCATCAGTGAGTCGGCTCAGGAGAACACCGGGGAGCTGTTTTTT.

The chain combines TRBV7-8 with TRBJ1-1, with no clear D. Germline assignment: CDR1 SGHVS and CDR2 FQNEAQ. V lost 1 base, J lost 2 bases, and 11 bases lay in between. There are 15 residues in the CDR3. CDR3 amino acids: CASSLVALLNTEAFF. The CDR3 nucleotides are TGTGCCAGCAGCTTAGTGGCTCTTTTAAACACTGAAGCTTTCTTT.

CDR3 loop: CASSRIPRGGETQYF. The CDR3 DNA follows: TGTGCCAGCAGTCGAATACCCAGGGGTGGAGAGACCCAGTACTTC. The V call is TRBV6-2 or TRBV6-3, the J call TRBJ2-5, with a tentative D call TRBD1 (6 bases). The CDR3 spans 15 residues. V was clipped by 5 bases and J by 4 bases, with 17 bases between them. The V gene's germline CDR1 is MNHEY and CDR2 SVGEGT.

This CDR3 reads CASSSGQTNTEAFF. The CDR3 nucleotides are TGCGCCAGCAGCTCCGGACAGACGAACACTGAAGCTTTCTTT. The chain employs TRBV5-1 and TRBJ1-1; TRBD1 is a possible D gene (6 bases). The CDR3 consists of 14 residues. Germline loops: CDR1 SGHRS, CDR2 YFSETQ. Trimming took off 3 bases at V and 1 base at J, with 10 bases between the two ends. Full variable domain (outside the CDR3, taken from reference TRBV5-1 and TRBJ1-1): KAGVTQTPRYLIKTRGQQVTLSCSPISGHRSVSWYQQTPGQGLQFLFEYFSETQRNKGNFPGRFSGRQFSNSRSEMNVSTLELGDSALYLCASSSGQTNTEAFFGQGTRLTVV.

The rearrangement links TRBV3-1 (or the pseudogene TRBV3-2) to TRBJ1-6; no definite D call. The germline V gene has CDR1 LGHDT and CDR2 YNNKEL (reference sequence). The CDR3 has 12 amino acids. The V and J ends lost 10 bases and 7 bases respectively, with 11 bases between them. This CDR3 reads CATRLENSPLHF. The CDR3 DNA reads as TGTGCCACGCGACTGGAAAATTCACCCCTCCACTTT.

V gene TRBV5-1 combines with J gene TRBJ2-3; perhaps TRBD2 as D (6 bases). This CDR3 has 16 residues. Per germline, CDR1 SGHRS and CDR2 YFSETQ. Trimming stripped 0 bases from V and 5 bases from J, with 16 bases between. CDR3 nucleotide sequence: TGCGCCAGCAGCTTGGCCTCTGGGGGGTCGGGAGATACGCAGTATTTT. Amino acid sequence: CASSLASGGSGDTQYF.

The chain couples TRBV18 to TRBJ2-5; the match to TRBD1 covers 7 bases. The trim removed 3 bases at V and 2 bases at J, leaving 6 bases unmatched. Per the germline V gene, CDR1 is KGHSH and CDR2 is LQKENI. This CDR3 comprises 15 residues. CDR3 residues: CASSPRQGPQETQYF. For the CDR3, the DNA is TGTGCCAGCTCACCTCGACAGGGTCCTCAAGAGACCCAGTACTTC.

The count of this clone is one. The chain joins TRBV10-1 to TRBJ1-1, with D maybe TRBD1 (6 bases). This CDR3 is 13 amino acids long. CDR1 and CDR2 (germline): WNHNN, SYGVQD (reference sequence). V shed 4 bases and J shed 6 bases, with 12 bases lying between them. The CDR3 reads CASSAGERSEAFF. In nucleotides, the CDR3 is TGCGCCAGCAGTGCAGGGGAGCGTTCTGAAGCTTTCTTT.

V usage is TRBV29-1 and J usage is TRBJ1-4; 9 bases are a match to TRBD1. The CDR3 is made up of 14 amino acids. Germline CDR1 reads SQVTM; CDR2 reads ANQGSEA. V lost 3 bases and J lost 10; bases outside the gene matches: 9. The CDR3 DNA reads as TGCAGCGTTGAGTTGACAGGGGGTCCCGGAAAACTGTTTTTT. This gives the protein CSVELTGGPGKLFF. Full variable domain (outside the CDR3, taken from reference TRBV29-1 and TRBJ1-4): SAVISQKPSRDICQRGTSLTIQCQVDSQVTMMFWYRQQPGQSLTLIATANQGSEATYESGFVIDKFPISRPNLTFSTLTVSNMSPEDSSIYLCSVELTGGPGKLFFGSGTQLSVL.

The V and J genes are TRBV28 and TRBJ2-2, with TRBD1 matching 7 bases. This CDR3 is built from 15 residues. Unmatched junction bases numbered 2, after V lost 3 bases and J lost 1 base. Germline V gene lookup returns CDR1 MDHEN and CDR2 SYDVKM. CDR3 in DNA: TGTGCCAGCAGTTTCAGGACAGGGAACACCGGGGAGCTGTTTTTT. Protein sequence: CASSFRTGNTGELFF.

The chain carries TRBV10-3 and TRBJ1-2, with TRBD1 identical over 8 bases. The CDR3 runs 15 residues. V shed 8 bases and J 4 bases; nucleotides not matched to a gene: 12. The germline V gene encodes CDR1 ENHRY and CDR2 SYGVKD. The CDR3: CAISTGDRSGYGYTF. CDR3 coding DNA: TGTGCCATCTCGACAGGGGATAGATCGGGCTATGGCTACACCTTC.

The rearrangement uses TRBV27 and TRBJ2-2; no clear D gene. The V gene lost 5 bases and the J gene lost 3 bases, with 13 bases spanning the gap. This CDR3 has 15 residues. Germline V gives CDR1 MNHEY, CDR2 SMNVEV (reference sequence). The CDR3 coding sequence is TGTGCCAGCAGTCTCTTAGCAACTTACACCGGGGAGCTGTTTTTT. It specifies CASSLLATYTGELFF.

The chain joins TRBV18 to TRBJ1-1, with D hard to call. CDR1 and CDR2 (germline): KGHSH, LQKENI. The CDR3 consists of 15 residues. Trimming removed 0 bases at V and 0 bases at J, with 8 bases between. CDR3 sequence: CASSPPAGVNTEAFF. Here the CDR3 DNA reads TGTGCCAGCTCACCACCGGCAGGCGTGAACACTGAAGCTTTCTTT.

The rearrangement uses TRBV6-5 and TRBJ2-1; 8 bases fit TRBD1. From germline, CDR1 is MNHEY and CDR2 SVGAGI. The CDR3 covers 16 residues. Trimming took 4 bases from V and 5 from J; bases not matched to a gene: 10. The CDR3 DNA reads TGTGCCAGCAGTTTTACAGCAGGGGGCTTCAACAATGAGCAGTTCTTC. Protein: CASSFTAGGFNNEQFF.

This rearrangement joins TRBV6-5 to TRBJ2-7; 7 positions agree with TRBD2. Germline CDR1 MNHEY, CDR2 SVGAGI. The trim removed 11 bases at V and 0 bases at J, leaving 13 bases unmatched. This CDR3 spans 15 amino acids. The CDR3 DNA reads as TGTGCCGGTGGGGGGGGGAGGTCACTCTCCTACGAGCAGTACTTC. Protein: CAGGGGRSLSYEQYF.

The V gene is TRBV5-5, the J gene TRBJ1-5, with D possibly being TRBD1 (6 bases). Trimming stripped 5 bases from V and 7 bases from J, with 16 bases between. There are 14 residues in the CDR3. CDR1 is SGHKS, CDR2 YYEKEE, per germline (reference sequence). For the CDR3, the DNA is TGTGCCAGCAGTATGGAGTCAGGGGAACAGCCCCAGCATTTT. Amino acids: CASSMESGEQPQHF. The variable domain in full, with the rest retrieved from reference TRBV5-5 and TRBJ1-5, is DAGVTQSPTHLIKTRGQQVTLRCSPISGHKSVSWYQQVLGQGPQFIFQYYEKEERGRGNFPDRFSARQFPNYSSELNVNALLLGDSALYLCASSMESGEQPQHFGDGTRLSIL.

The chain employs TRBV2 and TRBJ2-3; 7 nucleotides agree with TRBD2. The CDR3 is 15 residues long. The ends lost 6 bases at V and 5 bases at J; junction bases unmatched: 11. In germline, CDR1 is SNHLY, CDR2 FYNNEI. The CDR3 region has the DNA TGTGCCAGCAGGTTACTAGCGAGCCGTGGAGATACGCAGTATTTT. This gives the protein CASRLLASRGDTQYF.

The chain employs TRBV30 and TRBJ1-1, with D unclear. CDR3 length: 12 residues. Trimming removed 5 bases at V and 4 bases at J, with 11 bases between. The germline V gene encodes CDR1 GTSNPN and CDR2 SVGIG (reference sequence). The CDR3: CAWAREATEAFF. CDR3 in DNA: TGTGCCTGGGCCCGAGAGGCCACTGAAGCTTTCTTT. The whole variable domain, remainder taken from reference TRBV30 and TRBJ1-1, is SQTIHQWPATLVQPVGSPLSLECTVEGTSNPNLYWYRQAAGRGLQLLFYSVGIGQISSEVPQNLSASRPQDRQFILSSKKLLLSDSGFYLCAWAREATEAFFGQGTRLTVV.

The V gene is TRBV6-2 or TRBV6-3, the J gene TRBJ2-1; 8 bases match TRBD2. Germline CDR1 is MNHEY and CDR2 is SVGEGT. V shed 5 bases and J 7 bases; nucleotides not matched to a gene: 13. The CDR3 extends over 16 amino acids. CDR3: CASSQSGGVGLNEQFF. The CDR3 nucleotides read TGTGCCAGCAGTCAGTCGGGGGGGGTAGGTTTAAATGAGCAGTTCTTC.

The chain links TRBV28 to TRBJ1-5, with a weak D call TRBD1 (5 bases). The CDR3 spans 15 residues. Trimming took 3 bases from V and 2 from J, leaving 11 bases between them. Germline CDR1 MDHEN, CDR2 SYDVKM. The CDR3 protein is CASSLGGARNQPQHF. The CDR3 DNA sequence: TGTGCCAGCAGTTTGGGGGGTGCGCGCAATCAGCCCCAGCATTTT.

The count of this clone is one. The same CDR3 arises from other DNA sequences in this sample as well. The chain combines TRBV5-1 with TRBJ2-7, with D possibly being TRBD1 (5 bases). Trimming took off 5 bases at V and 3 bases at J, with 12 bases between the two ends. Per germline, CDR1 SGHRS and CDR2 YFSETQ. CDR3 length: 13 residues. The CDR3 region has the DNA TGCGCCAGCAGTAAGGGGCTAATCTACGAGCAGTACTTC. Encoded protein: CASSKGLIYEQYF.